A selection of T cell receptor beta chains follows, all from one sample in a study of T cells in narcolepsy. Libraries were prepared by immunoSEQ multiplex PCR; TCRdb keeps only in-frame clonotypes and omits some of them. The sample includes approximately 31,000 clones, approximately 80% seen only once; the top ten take about 1.3%. Sequenced input: CD45RA- memory CD4+ T cells from PBMCs. These receptors all come from a human donor with narcolepsy. CDR3s include the opening cysteine and the closing phenylalanine or tryptophan. Each record gives: V gene, clone size, D gene, J gene, CDR3 DNA, CDR3 protein. A D gene is named only where the DNA matches it firmly. Expanded clones are given a class, and other clones once, few, many or no size at all.

V gene: TRBV9; clone size: few; D gene: .; J gene: TRBJ2-2; CDR3 DNA: TGTGCCAGCATGCCCGGGACTCCCAACACCGGGGAGCTGTTTTTT; CDR3 protein: CASMPGTPNTGELFF
V gene: TRBV12-5; clone size: .; D gene: .; J gene: TRBJ2-1; CDR3 DNA: TGTGCTAGTGGCACCGGCGGGGGCAACAATGAGCAGTTCTTC; CDR3 protein: CASGTGGGNNEQFF
V gene: TRBV5-1; clone size: .; D gene: .; J gene: TRBJ2-1; CDR3 DNA: TGCGCCAGCAGCCCTGCGGGGAACAATGAGCAGTTCTTC; CDR3 protein: CASSPAGNNEQFF
V gene: TRBV2; clone size: .; D gene: .; J gene: TRBJ1-6; CDR3 DNA: TGTGCCAGCAGGGGGGCGAGCTCCTATAATTCACCCCTCCACTTT; CDR3 protein: CASRGASSYNSPLHF
V gene: TRBV7-9; clone size: once; D gene: .; J gene: TRBJ1-6; CDR3 DNA: TGTGCCAGCAGCTTAGGGGGGGGGCAGGACTCACCCCTCCACTTT; CDR3 protein: CASSLGGGQDSPLHF
V gene: TRBV2; clone size: .; D gene: TRBD2; J gene: TRBJ2-3; CDR3 DNA: TGTGCCAGCAGTGATTCGGCGGGGGTGAAAGATACGCAGTATTTT; CDR3 protein: CASSDSAGVKDTQYF
V gene: TRBV6-6; clone size: .; D gene: .; J gene: TRBJ1-1; CDR3 DNA: TGTGCCAGCAGTTTAACAGGGAGGAAGAACACTGAAGCTTTCTTT; CDR3 protein: CASSLTGRKNTEAFF
V gene: TRBV19; clone size: few; D gene: .; J gene: TRBJ1-6; CDR3 DNA: TGTGCCAGTGATGACAGCTCCTCTAATTCACCCCTCCACTTT; CDR3 protein: CASDDSSSNSPLHF
V gene: TRBV19; clone size: .; D gene: .; J gene: TRBJ2-5; CDR3 DNA: TGTGCACCTACCCAAGAGACCCAGTACTTC; CDR3 protein: CAPTQETQYF
V gene: TRBV9; clone size: .; D gene: TRBD1; J gene: TRBJ1-6; CDR3 DNA: TGTGCCAGCAGCGTAGAGCCCCGGACAGGCAGGCATTCACCCCTCCACTTT; CDR3 protein: CASSVEPRTGRHSPLHF
V gene: TRBV10-2; clone size: .; D gene: .; J gene: TRBJ1-3; CDR3 DNA: TGCGCCAGCAGTGAGGTCCAGGTCGGAAACACCATATATTTT; CDR3 protein: CASSEVQVGNTIYF
V gene: TRBV6-4; clone size: once; D gene: TRBD1; J gene: TRBJ2-3; CDR3 DNA: TGTGCCAGCAGTGAAAGGGGACAGGGGGGCACAGATACGCAGTATTTT; CDR3 protein: CASSERGQGGTDTQYF
V gene: TRBV15; clone size: once; D gene: .; J gene: TRBJ2-2; CDR3 DNA: TGTGCCACCAGCAGGCCTCCCGATACCGGGGAGCTGGTTTTT; CDR3 protein: CATSRPPDTGELVF
V gene: TRBV7-9; clone size: .; D gene: TRBD2; J gene: TRBJ2-3; CDR3 DNA: TGTGCCAGCAGCGCGGGGCTAGCGGGCACAGATACGCAGTATTTT; CDR3 protein: CASSAGLAGTDTQYF